The 16 T cell receptor beta chains in this list originate from one sample, sequenced in a study of cytomegalovirus exposure and HLA in healthy donors. The study ran its PCR with 60 Vbeta and 13 Jbeta primers. Sequencing was performed with immunoSEQ multiplex PCR; in TCRdb, only in-frame clones are kept and a portion is missing. The sample lists about 85,000 clones, under 90% occurring once. The sequencing input was PBMCs. The source of these receptors is a man aged 50 to 60 in good health and CMV-seropositive.

In nucleotides, the CDR3 is TGTGCCAGCAGCTTAGTCGGGGGGCATAATTCACCCCTCCACTTT. Its translation is CASSLVGGHNSPLHF. The rearrangement joins TRBV11-2 to TRBJ1-6, with D tentatively TRBD1 (6 bases). The CDR3 spans 15 residues. Trimming stripped 1 base from V and 5 bases from J, with 9 bases between. Germline V gene lookup returns CDR1 SGHAT and CDR2 FQNNGV.

J is TRBJ2-7 and V is TRBV7-6; 8 bases agree with TRBD1. The CDR3 extends over 14 amino acids. V dropped 5 bases and J dropped 2; count of bases not matched to a gene: 5. Germline-derived CDR1 and CDR2 are SGHVS and FNYEAQ. CDR3 sequence reads: CASSRTGGPYEQYF. Here the CDR3 DNA reads TGTGCCAGCAGCCGCACAGGGGGACCCTACGAGCAGTACTTC.

The chain links TRBV14 to TRBJ1-2; 7 bases are shared with TRBD1. V shed 1 base and J 4 bases; nucleotides not matched to a gene: 3. This CDR3 is built from 14 residues. Germline CDR1 is SGHDN and CDR2 is FVKESK. The CDR3 spells CASSQAYRGYGYTF. CDR3 bases: TGTGCCAGCAGCCAAGCGTACAGGGGCTATGGCTACACCTTC.

The chain is built from TRBV11-2 and TRBJ2-1; 11 nucleotides agree with TRBD2. CDR3 length equals 19 residues. V shed 1 base and J 6 bases; nucleotides not matched to a gene: 14. Germline values: CDR1 SGHAT, CDR2 FQNNGV. Here the CDR3 reads CASSLAGMASGRFRNEQFF. In DNA form, the CDR3 reads TGTGCCAGCAGCTTAGCAGGGATGGCTAGCGGGAGGTTCCGCAATGAGCAGTTCTTC.

In DNA, the CDR3 is TGTGCCAGTGGGACTAGCGGGCGGGACGAGCAGTACTTC. Protein product: CASGTSGRDEQYF. The chain has TRBV19 and TRBJ2-7; 12 bases map to TRBD2. The CDR3 length is 13 residues. The ends lost 8 bases at V and 5 bases at J; junction bases unmatched: 4. From germline, CDR1 is LNHDA and CDR2 SQIVND (reference sequence).

The gene calls are TRBV7-9 and TRBJ1-4, with D unclear. CDR3 length: 13 residues. Germline CDR1 and CDR2: SEHNR and FQNEAQ (reference sequence). V was cut by 3 bases and J by 11 bases, with 13 bases left in between. The DNA of the CDR3 is TGTGCCAGCAGCTTGGACCGGACGGGGAAACTGTTTTTT. It specifies CASSLDRTGKLFF.

CDR3 loop: CASEGGSSYEQYF. CDR3 sequence (DNA): TGTGCTAGTGAAGGAGGAAGCTCCTACGAGCAGTACTTC. The chain links TRBV12-5 to TRBJ2-7, with D possibly TRBD2 on 5 matching bases. Trimming removed 7 bases from V and 0 bases from J, with 10 bases in between. The germline V gene encodes CDR1 LGHNT and CDR2 FRNRAP. The CDR3 spans 13 residues.

The gene calls are TRBV19 and TRBJ2-1; perhaps TRBD2 as D (6 bases). CDR1 and CDR2 (germline): LNHDA, SQIVND (reference sequence). This CDR3 contains 14 residues. V gave up 1 base and J gave up 8 bases, with 12 bases separating them. In nucleotides, the CDR3 is TGTGCCAGTAGTATAGTGAGTCCGGGGGATGAGCAGTTCTTC. Encoded protein: CASSIVSPGDEQFF.

The genes are TRBV11-2 and TRBJ2-3; 8 bases fit TRBD2. This CDR3 region has 16 residues. The J segment lost 3 bases and the V segment lost 4 bases, leaving 9 bases of the junction unmatched. Germline CDR1 SGHAT, CDR2 FQNNGV. The CDR3 DNA sequence: TGTGCCAGCAGCTACTTAGCGGGACCCCGGACAGATACGCAGTATTTT. Its translation is CASSYLAGPRTDTQYF.

The V and J genes are TRBV9 and TRBJ1-2; a possible D gene is TRBD1 (5 bases). CDR3 length: 14 residues. V was cut by 2 bases and J by 7 bases, with 15 bases left in between. Per germline, CDR1 SGDLS and CDR2 YYNGEE. CDR3 nucleotide sequence: TGTGCCAGCAGCGTCGGTGGGGACTCCCTTGGCTACACCTTC. Translated: CASSVGGDSLGYTF.

This clone was observed a few times. The chain combines TRBV13 with TRBJ1-4; 8 bases map to TRBD1. The CDR3 covers 15 residues. V dropped 4 bases and J dropped 8; count of bases not matched to a gene: 9. Germline loops: CDR1 PRHDT, CDR2 FYEKMQ (reference sequence). CDR3 sequence (DNA): TGTGCCAGCAGCTCAGCAGGGGGCGCTTCCGAAAAACTGTTTTTT. Protein sequence: CASSSAGGASEKLFF. Combining the CDR3 with reference TRBV13 and TRBJ1-4 gives the whole variable domain AAGVIQSPRHLIKEKRETATLKCYPIPRHDTVYWYQQGPGQDPQFLISFYEKMQSDKGSIPDRFSAQQFSDYHSELNMSSLELGDSALYFCASSSAGGASEKLFFGSGTQLSVL.

The rearrangement uses TRBV15 and TRBJ2-5; possible D gene TRBD1, 6 bases. CDR1 and CDR2 (germline): LNHNV, YYDKDF (reference sequence). The CDR3 has 15 residues. The germline V and J ends were trimmed by 6 bases and 5 bases, with 19 bases remaining between them. The CDR3: CATSTIQVGAETQYF. CDR3 nucleotide sequence: TGTGCCACCAGTACAATACAGGTGGGGGCGGAGACCCAGTACTTC.

Comment on this clone: The junction departs from the called germline gene at one end, perhaps through a read error. This chain links TRBV10-2 with TRBJ2-6, with 7 bases matching TRBD1. Germline CDR1 WSHSY, CDR2 SAAADI. The CDR3 loop spans 15 amino acids. CDR3 nucleotide sequence: TGCGCCAGCAGTGAGGACAGGGCTGGGGCCAACGGCCTGACTTTC. Protein: CASSEDRAGANGLTF.

CDR3 sequence: CASRLAAAGSGSYNEQFF. CDR3 coding DNA: TGTGCAAGTCGCTTAGCGGCGGCCGGGAGTGGATCCTACAATGAGCAGTTCTTC. V gene TRBV12-2 combines with J gene TRBJ2-1; the table's D gene call, TRBD2, was not cross checked with the DNA. TRBV12-2 is a recognized pseudogene. The length of the CDR3 is 18 residues.

The V and J genes are TRBV7-6 and TRBJ2-1; TRBD2 aligns across 12 bases. The V and J ends lost 2 bases and 8 bases, in that order; junction bases with no gene match: 16. Germline-derived CDR1 and CDR2 are SGHVS and FNYEAQ. The CDR3 runs to 19 residues. CDR3 amino acids: CASSLSRTSGRPATDEQFF. Written as DNA, the CDR3 is TGTGCCAGCAGCTTAAGCCGAACTAGCGGGAGGCCTGCCACGGATGAGCAGTTCTTC.

The V and J genes are TRBV10-2 and TRBJ2-2, with D perhaps TRBD1 (5 bases). V gave up 9 bases and J gave up 4 bases, with 18 bases separating them. Germline CDR1 reads WSHSY; CDR2 reads SAAADI. The CDR3 is 15 residues long. The CDR3 sequence is CASTESGWGTGELFF. CDR3 DNA: TGCGCCAGTACGGAATCAGGGTGGGGCACCGGGGAGCTGTTTTTT.